This TCR beta chain was obtained from a study of Graves' ophthalmopathy and Graves' hyperthyroidism. This clonotype was counted at least ten times. CDR1 MNHEY and CDR2 SVGAGI come from the germline V gene. V lost 7 bases and J 1 base, leaving 10 bases between the germline ends. The CDR3 sequence is 13 residues long. The study amplified TCR beta CDR3 regions using RNA transcripts. HTBI primers served in a first-round RT-PCR, which a second-round multiplex PCR followed. TCRdb passed the multiplex PCR reads through MiXCR, listing each CDR3 protein once. The table records about 220,000 distinct CDR3 sequences, roughly 21% of them present only once.

Input material: peripheral blood. The chain recombines TRBV6-5 with TRBJ2-5; a possible D gene is TRBD2 (5 bases). This sequence originates from a woman aged 50 to 60 with Graves' ophthalmopathy. CDR3 region: CASTFSGQETQYF. Here the CDR3 DNA reads TGTGCCAGCACGTTCAGCGGCCAAGAGACCCAGTACTTC.